This T cell receptor (beta chain) was obtained from a study of cytomegalovirus exposure and HLA in healthy donors. General study points: Presence/absence analyses rested on an assumption that sequencing depth was roughly uniform across donors.

The donors (healthy individuals) were bone marrow donors. This clone was detected a few times. The target antigen is unknown. CDR3 size: 15 residues. Germline V gene sequence: CDR1 SEHNR, CDR2 FQNEAQ (reference sequence). Trimming pared 4 bases from V and 4 bases from J, leaving 16 bases between. With 60 Vbeta and 13 Jbeta primers, the PCR was carried out. Original handling: Some 10 million of 80 million or so unique TCR beta chains were shared, per a later count. Clones were sequenced by immunoSEQ multiplex PCR, and TCRdb holds only the in-frame ones, with some missing. That table is the source of V, J and clone size, and D and trimming were worked out from the DNA. This repertoire shows about 190,000 clones, 75% to 80% found once; its top ten account for over 2%.

This clonotype originated in a woman between 25 and 40 years old in good health and CMV-seropositive. The sample taken for sequencing was PBMCs. This sequence joins TRBV7-9 and TRBJ1-2, with D tentatively TRBD1 (6 bases). CDR3 nucleotides: TGTGCCAGCAGCTCCCTACAGGGCATAGGCTATGGCTACACCTTC. It codes for CASSSLQGIGYGYTF.